Shown below are 9 T cell receptor beta chains from a single sample sequenced in a study of vaccination effects on CD4 cells after COVID-19. Profiling relied on immunoSEQ multiplex PCR, and the TCRdb table lists in-frame clones only, not all of them. The sample records approximately 13,000 clones, about 72% being singletons. Before sequencing, viral peptide pools were used by the ViraFEST assay to expand antigen-specific CD4+ T cells. After around ten days in culture, the CD4+ T cells were isolated. Two-dose vaccination with either BNT162b2 or mRNA-1273 was given to the participants. For these TCRs, the target antigens are not known. The source material was CD4+ T cells from PBMCs cultured with SARS-CoV-2 spike peptides, sampled after COVID-19 vaccination. These receptors originate from a human donor who received a COVID-19 vaccine.

This clone appeared a single time. The CDR3 DNA is TGTGCCAGCTCCCAGATAAACATTCAGTACTTC. It yields the protein CASSQINIQYF. This sequence joins TRBV6-6 and TRBJ2-4; D not certain. Germline V CDR1 and CDR2: MNHNY, SVGAGI (reference sequence). The length of the CDR3 is 11 residues. Trimming took off 8 bases at V and 6 bases at J, with 8 bases between the two ends.

The chain links TRBV5-1 to TRBJ2-7; D gene ambiguous. Per the germline V gene, CDR1 is SGHRS and CDR2 is YFSETQ. The germline V and J ends were trimmed by 0 bases and 2 bases, with 9 bases remaining between them. This CDR3 is 14 amino acids long. The CDR3 loop is CASSLAGSPYEQYF. The CDR3 nucleotides are TGCGCCAGCAGCTTGGCCGGCAGCCCCTACGAGCAGTACTTC.

V usage is TRBV18 and J usage is TRBJ1-1, with 7 bases matching TRBD1. With 4 bases clipped from V and 4 bases from J, the junction kept 3 bases outside the gene matches. The CDR3 has 13 amino acids. Germline-derived CDR1 and CDR2 are KGHSH and LQKENI. The CDR3: CASSRDRATEAFF. CDR3 DNA: TGTGCCAGCTCACGCGACAGGGCCACTGAAGCTTTCTTT.

The CDR3 DNA follows: TGTGCCAGCAGCCTGAGAGACAGGGCCGATACGCAGTATTTT. Its protein is CASSLRDRADTQYF. The chain carries TRBV5-4 and TRBJ2-3, with 7 nucleotides matching TRBD1. CDR3 length: 14 amino acids. The germline gives CDR1 SGHNT, CDR2 YYREEE (reference sequence). J was trimmed by 6 bases and V by 4 bases; bases with no gene match: 8.

The chain joins TRBV27 to TRBJ1-5; 9 nucleotides match TRBD1. V shed 8 bases, J shed 0 bases, and the junction held 11 bases outside the gene matches. CDR3 length: 17 residues. Germline V gives CDR1 MNHEY, CDR2 SMNVEV (reference sequence). CDR3 nucleotides: TGTGCCAGCCCTCGGGACAGGGTCCCATATAGCAATCAGCCCCAGCATTTT. Its protein product is CASPRDRVPYSNQPQHF.

V usage is TRBV5-4 and J usage is TRBJ2-7; 7 nucleotides agree with TRBD2. This CDR3 comprises 16 residues. CDR1 is SGHNT, CDR2 YYREEE, per germline (reference sequence). J gave up 1 base and V 0 bases, and 7 bases lay outside the gene matches. Here the CDR3 DNA reads TGTGCCAGCAGCTTGGTGGGGGGAGGGATTTCCTACGAGCAGTACTTC. It translates to CASSLVGGGISYEQYF.

The chain uses TRBV11-2 and TRBJ1-4; D might be TRBD1 (6 bases). From germline, CDR1 is SGHAT and CDR2 FQNNGV. V lost 5 bases and J lost 3, with 13 bases in between. This CDR3 comprises 15 residues. Written as DNA, the CDR3 is TGTGCCAGCAGCCCCCAGACAGGACCTAATGAAAAACTGTTTTTT. Translation: CASSPQTGPNEKLFF. Full variable domain (outside the CDR3, taken from reference TRBV11-2 and TRBJ1-4): EAGVAQSPRYKIIEKRQSVAFWCNPISGHATLYWYQQILGQGPKLLIQFQNNGVVDDSQLPKDRFSAERLKGVDSTLKIQPAKLEDSAVYLCASSPQTGPNEKLFFGSGTQLSVL.

The chain employs TRBV7-2 and TRBJ1-2; possible D gene TRBD1, 5 bases. This CDR3 region has 13 residues. Looked up from germline, CDR1 is SGHTA and CDR2 is FQGNSA. V was trimmed by 1 base and J by 8 bases, leaving 11 bases between them. The CDR3 region is CASSLVPGSGYTF. CDR3 DNA: TGTGCCAGCAGCTTAGTCCCAGGGTCGGGCTACACCTTC.

This chain joins TRBV18 and TRBJ1-2; TRBD1 agrees at 8 bases. CDR1 is KGHSH, CDR2 LQKENI, per germline. The CDR3 extends over 17 amino acids. With 2 bases clipped from V and 7 bases from J, the junction kept 15 bases outside the gene matches. The chain's CDR3 is CASSPSSLSTGDRGYTF. For the CDR3, the DNA is TGTGCCAGCTCACCAAGTAGCCTCTCGACAGGGGATCGTGGCTACACCTTC.